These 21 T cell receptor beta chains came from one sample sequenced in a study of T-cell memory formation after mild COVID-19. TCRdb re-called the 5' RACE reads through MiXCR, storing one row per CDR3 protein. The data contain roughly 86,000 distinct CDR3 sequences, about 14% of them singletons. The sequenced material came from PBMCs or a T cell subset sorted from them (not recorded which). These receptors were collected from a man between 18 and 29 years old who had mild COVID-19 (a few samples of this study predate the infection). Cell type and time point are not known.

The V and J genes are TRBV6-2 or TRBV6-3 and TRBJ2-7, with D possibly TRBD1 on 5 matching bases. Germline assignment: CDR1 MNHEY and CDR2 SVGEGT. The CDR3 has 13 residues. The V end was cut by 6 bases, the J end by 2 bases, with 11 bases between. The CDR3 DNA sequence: TGTGCCAGCAGGATGACAGTCACCTACGAGCAGTACTTC. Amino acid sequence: CASRMTVTYEQYF.

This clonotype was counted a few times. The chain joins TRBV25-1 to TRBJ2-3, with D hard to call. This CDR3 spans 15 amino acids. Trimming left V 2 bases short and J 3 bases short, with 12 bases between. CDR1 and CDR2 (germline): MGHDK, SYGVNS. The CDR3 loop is CASSEADESTDTQYF. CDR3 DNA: TGTGCCAGCAGTGAAGCGGACGAGTCAACAGATACGCAGTATTTT.

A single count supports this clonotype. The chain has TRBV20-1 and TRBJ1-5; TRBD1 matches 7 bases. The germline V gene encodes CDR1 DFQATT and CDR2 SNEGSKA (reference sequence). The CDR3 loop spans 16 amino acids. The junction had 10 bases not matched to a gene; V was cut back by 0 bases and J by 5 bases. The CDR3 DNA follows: TGCAGTGCTAGAGATGGGTTGGCAGGGGGATATCAGCCCCAGCATTTT. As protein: CSARDGLAGGYQPQHF.

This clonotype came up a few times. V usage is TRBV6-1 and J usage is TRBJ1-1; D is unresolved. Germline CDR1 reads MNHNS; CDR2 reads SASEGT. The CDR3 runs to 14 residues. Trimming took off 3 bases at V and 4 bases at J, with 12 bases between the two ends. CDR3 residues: CASSDDIWSTEAFF. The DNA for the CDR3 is TGTGCCAGCAGTGACGATATATGGAGCACTGAAGCTTTCTTT.

The CDR3 sequence is CASRSNRYTEAFF. DNA of the CDR3: TGTGCCAGCAGATCAAACAGATACACTGAAGCTTTCTTT. V usage is TRBV12-3 or TRBV12-4 and J usage is TRBJ1-1; D is unresolved. CDR3 length equals 13 residues. V lost 6 bases and J lost 3, with 11 bases in between.

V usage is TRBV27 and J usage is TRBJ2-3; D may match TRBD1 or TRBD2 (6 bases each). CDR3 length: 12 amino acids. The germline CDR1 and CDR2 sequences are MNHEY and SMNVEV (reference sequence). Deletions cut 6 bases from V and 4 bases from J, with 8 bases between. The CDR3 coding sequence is TGTGCCAGCAGAAGGGGGGCAGATACGCAGTATTTT. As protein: CASRRGADTQYF.

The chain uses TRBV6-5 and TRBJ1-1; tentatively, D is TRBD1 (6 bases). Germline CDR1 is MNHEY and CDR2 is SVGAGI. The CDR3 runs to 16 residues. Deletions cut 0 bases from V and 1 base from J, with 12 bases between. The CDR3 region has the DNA TGTGCCAGCAGTTACTCCCAGGGGTCCACGAACACTGAAGCTTTCTTT. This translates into CASSYSQGSTNTEAFF.

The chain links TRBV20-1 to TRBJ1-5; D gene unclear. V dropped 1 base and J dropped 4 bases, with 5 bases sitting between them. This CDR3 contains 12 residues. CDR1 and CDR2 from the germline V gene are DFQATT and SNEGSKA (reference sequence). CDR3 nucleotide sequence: TGCAGTGCTAGAGCGGGAAATCAGCCCCAGCATTTT. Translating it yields CSARAGNQPQHF.

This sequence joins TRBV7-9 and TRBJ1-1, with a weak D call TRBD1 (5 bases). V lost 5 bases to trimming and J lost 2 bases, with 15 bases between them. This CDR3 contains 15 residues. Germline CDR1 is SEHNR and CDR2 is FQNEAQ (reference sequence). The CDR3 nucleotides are TGTGCCAGCAGCGCCGCCGGGACGGGTAACACTGAAGCTTTCTTT. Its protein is CASSAAGTGNTEAFF.

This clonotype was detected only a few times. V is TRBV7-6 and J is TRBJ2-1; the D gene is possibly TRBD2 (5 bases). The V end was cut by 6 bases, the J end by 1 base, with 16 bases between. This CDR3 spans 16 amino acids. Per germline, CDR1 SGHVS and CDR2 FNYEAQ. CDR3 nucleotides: TGTGCCAGCAGTTGGACCACTAGGGAATCCTACAATGAGCAGTTCTTC. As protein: CASSWTTRESYNEQFF.

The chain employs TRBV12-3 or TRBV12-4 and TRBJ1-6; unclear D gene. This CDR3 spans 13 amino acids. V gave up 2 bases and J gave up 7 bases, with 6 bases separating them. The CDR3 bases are TGTGCCAGCAGTTTAAGAGGGAATTCACCCCTCCACTTT. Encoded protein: CASSLRGNSPLHF.

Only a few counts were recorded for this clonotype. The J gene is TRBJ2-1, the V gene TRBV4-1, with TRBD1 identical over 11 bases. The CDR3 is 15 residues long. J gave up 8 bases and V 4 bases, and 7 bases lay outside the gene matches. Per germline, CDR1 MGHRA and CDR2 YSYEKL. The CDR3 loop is CASSLRDRGLDEQFF. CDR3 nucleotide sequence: TGCGCCAGCAGCCTCCGGGACAGGGGGTTGGATGAGCAGTTCTTC.

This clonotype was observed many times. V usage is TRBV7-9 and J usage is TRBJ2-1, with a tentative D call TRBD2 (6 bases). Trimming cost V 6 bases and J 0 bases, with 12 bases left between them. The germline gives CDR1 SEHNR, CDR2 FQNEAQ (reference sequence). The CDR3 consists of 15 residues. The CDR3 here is CASRYRGSSYNEQFF. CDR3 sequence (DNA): TGTGCCAGCAGGTACCGGGGGAGCTCCTACAATGAGCAGTTCTTC.

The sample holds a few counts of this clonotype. CDR3 sequence (DNA): TGCGCCAGCAGCCAAGGAGGTTTCTCCTACGAGCAGTACTTC. As protein: CASSQGGFSYEQYF. The V gene is TRBV4-1, the J gene TRBJ2-7; D unresolved. This CDR3 spans 14 amino acids. V was clipped by 1 base and J by 0 bases, with 7 bases between them. CDR1 is MGHRA, CDR2 YSYEKL, per germline.

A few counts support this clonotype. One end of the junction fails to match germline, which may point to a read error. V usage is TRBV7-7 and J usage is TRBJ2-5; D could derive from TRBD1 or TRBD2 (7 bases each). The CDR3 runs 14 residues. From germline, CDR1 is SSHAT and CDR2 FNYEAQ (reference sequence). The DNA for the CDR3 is TGTGCTAGCAGCACAGGGGCCGGGGGGGAGACCCAGTACTTC. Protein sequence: CASSTGAGGETQYF.

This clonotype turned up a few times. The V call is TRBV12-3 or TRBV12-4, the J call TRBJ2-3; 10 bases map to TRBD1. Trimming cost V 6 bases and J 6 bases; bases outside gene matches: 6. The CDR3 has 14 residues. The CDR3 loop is CASSSGTGVDTQYF. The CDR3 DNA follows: TGTGCCAGCAGCTCAGGGACAGGGGTCGATACGCAGTATTTT.

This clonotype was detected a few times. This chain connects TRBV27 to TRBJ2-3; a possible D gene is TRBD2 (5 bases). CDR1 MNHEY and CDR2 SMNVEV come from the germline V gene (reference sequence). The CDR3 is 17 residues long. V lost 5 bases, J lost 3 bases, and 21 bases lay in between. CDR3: CASSPASSGKRTDTQYF. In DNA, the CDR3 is TGTGCCAGCAGTCCCGCCTCTTCGGGAAAACGGACAGATACGCAGTATTTT.

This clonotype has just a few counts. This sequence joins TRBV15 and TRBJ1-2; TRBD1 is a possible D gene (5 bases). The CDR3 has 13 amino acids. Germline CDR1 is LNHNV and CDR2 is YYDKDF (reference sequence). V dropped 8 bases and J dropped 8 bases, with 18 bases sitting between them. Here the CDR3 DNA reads TGTGCCACCTCCGAAGATACCTGGGGGGGCTACACCTTC. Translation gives CATSEDTWGGYTF.

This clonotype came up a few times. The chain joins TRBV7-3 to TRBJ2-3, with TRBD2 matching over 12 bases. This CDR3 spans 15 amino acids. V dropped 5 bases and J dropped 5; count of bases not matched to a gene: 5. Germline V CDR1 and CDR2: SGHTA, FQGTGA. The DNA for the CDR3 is TGTGCCAGCAGCCATGGGACTAGCGGGCAAGATACGCAGTATTTT. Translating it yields CASSHGTSGQDTQYF.

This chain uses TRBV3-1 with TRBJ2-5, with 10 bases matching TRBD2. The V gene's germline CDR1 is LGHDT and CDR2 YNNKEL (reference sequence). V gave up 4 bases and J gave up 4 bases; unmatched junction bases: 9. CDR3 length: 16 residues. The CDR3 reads CASSPKSGGVGETQYF. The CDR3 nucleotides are TGTGCCAGCAGCCCCAAGAGCGGGGGGGTAGGAGAGACCCAGTACTTC.

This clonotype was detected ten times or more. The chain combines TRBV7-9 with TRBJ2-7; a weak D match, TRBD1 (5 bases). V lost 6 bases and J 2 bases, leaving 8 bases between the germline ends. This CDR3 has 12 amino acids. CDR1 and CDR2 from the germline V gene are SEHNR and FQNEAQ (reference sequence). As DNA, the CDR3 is TGTGCCAGCAGGCAGACAGCCTACGAGCAGTACTTC. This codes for CASRQTAYEQYF.